The 9 T cell receptor beta chains given below trace back to one sample, sequenced in a study of vaccination effects on CD4 cells after COVID-19. Clones were read by immunoSEQ multiplex PCR, and TCRdb kept only the in-frame ones, dropping some. The sample has tens of thousands of clones, about 80% seen once; the top ten hold 9% to 15%. What these receptors recognize is not known. Pools of viral peptides were used by the ViraFEST assay to expand antigen-specific CD4+ T cells ahead of sequencing. Isolation of CD4+ T cells took place after around 10 days of culture. The healthy vaccine recipients, who had no prior SARS-CoV-2 infection, showed negative nucleocapsid antibodies. This material consisted of CD4+ T cells from PBMCs cultured with SARS-CoV-2 spike peptides, taken before COVID-19 vaccination. These receptors were taken from a human donor who received a COVID-19 vaccine.

J is TRBJ2-3 and V is TRBV3-1 (or the pseudogene TRBV3-2), with no clear D. Germline CDR1 is LGHDT and CDR2 is YNNKEL (reference sequence). CDR3 length equals 11 residues. Trimming took 2 bases from V and 10 from J, leaving 7 bases between them. The chain's CDR3 is CASSQINSQYF. DNA of the CDR3: TGTGCCAGCAGCCAAATTAACTCGCAGTATTTT.

The V and J genes are TRBV6-5 and TRBJ2-3, with a possible D match to TRBD2 (7 bases). The germline V gene encodes CDR1 MNHEY and CDR2 SVGAGI. This CDR3 has 15 amino acids. V lost 6 bases and J 3 bases, leaving 16 bases between the germline ends. CDR3 DNA sequence: TGTGCCAGCAGGAGTGGGGGGGGCCGTACAGATACGCAGTATTTT. Residues: CASRSGGGRTDTQYF.

The J gene is TRBJ2-5, the V gene TRBV10-3, with D hard to call. This CDR3 has 13 amino acids. Deletions cut 6 bases from V and 0 bases from J, with 8 bases between. CDR1 is ENHRY, CDR2 SYGVKD, per germline. The CDR3 protein is CAIRDHNQETQYF. The CDR3 DNA sequence: TGTGCCATCAGAGACCACAACCAAGAGACCCAGTACTTC.

J is TRBJ2-7 and V is TRBV4-3; weak D call: TRBD2 (6 bases). V lost 4 bases and J lost 2, with 12 bases in between. Looked up from germline, CDR1 is LGHNA and CDR2 is YSLEER. The CDR3 contains 14 residues. CDR3 in amino acids: CASSPGRRTYEQYV. DNA of the CDR3: TGCGCCAGCAGCCCAGGGAGGAGGACCTACGAGCAGTACGTC.

V usage is TRBV11-2 and J usage is TRBJ2-7; no clear D gene. V lost 4 bases, J lost 12 bases, and 22 bases lay in between. The germline V gene encodes CDR1 SGHAT and CDR2 FQNNGV. The CDR3 is made up of 14 amino acids. The CDR3 reads CASSSDLGPVPLYV. The CDR3 DNA reads TGTGCCAGCAGCTCAGACCTCGGACCCGTCCCACTGTACGTC.

The chain links TRBV12-2 to TRBJ2-7; TRBD1 is the table's D call and was not checked against the DNA. TRBV12-2 has pseudogene status. This CDR3 spans 14 amino acids. CDR3 region: CASPPGDQFYEQYV. CDR3 DNA sequence: TGTGCAAGTCCCCCAGGGGACCAGTTCTACGAGCAGTACGTC.

V gene TRBV1 combines with J gene TRBJ2-1; the tabulated D call, TRBD1, remains unverified against the DNA. TRBV1 is marked as a pseudogene. This CDR3 has 17 amino acids. The CDR3 here is CTSSLMIRDRGFHEQFF. The CDR3 coding sequence is TGCACCAGCAGCCTTATGATCCGGGACAGGGGCTTCCATGAGCAGTTCTTC.

The chain has TRBV29-1 and TRBJ2-2; no firm D call. Deletions cut 5 bases from V and 7 bases from J, with 11 bases between. This CDR3 contains 12 residues. The germline V gene has CDR1 SQVTM and CDR2 ANQGSEA. The CDR3 loop reads CSVYLINGELFF. The CDR3 DNA is TGCAGCGTTTATTTAATCAACGGGGAGCTGTTTTTT.

This clone was counted a single time. The chain links TRBV2 to TRBJ2-1, with no clear D. Germline CDR1 SNHLY, CDR2 FYNNEI. This CDR3 comprises 12 residues. Trimming took off 4 bases at V and 5 bases at J, with 6 bases between the two ends. The CDR3: CASSGLNNEQFF. As DNA, the CDR3 is TGTGCCAGCAGTGGGCTAAACAATGAGCAGTTCTTC.